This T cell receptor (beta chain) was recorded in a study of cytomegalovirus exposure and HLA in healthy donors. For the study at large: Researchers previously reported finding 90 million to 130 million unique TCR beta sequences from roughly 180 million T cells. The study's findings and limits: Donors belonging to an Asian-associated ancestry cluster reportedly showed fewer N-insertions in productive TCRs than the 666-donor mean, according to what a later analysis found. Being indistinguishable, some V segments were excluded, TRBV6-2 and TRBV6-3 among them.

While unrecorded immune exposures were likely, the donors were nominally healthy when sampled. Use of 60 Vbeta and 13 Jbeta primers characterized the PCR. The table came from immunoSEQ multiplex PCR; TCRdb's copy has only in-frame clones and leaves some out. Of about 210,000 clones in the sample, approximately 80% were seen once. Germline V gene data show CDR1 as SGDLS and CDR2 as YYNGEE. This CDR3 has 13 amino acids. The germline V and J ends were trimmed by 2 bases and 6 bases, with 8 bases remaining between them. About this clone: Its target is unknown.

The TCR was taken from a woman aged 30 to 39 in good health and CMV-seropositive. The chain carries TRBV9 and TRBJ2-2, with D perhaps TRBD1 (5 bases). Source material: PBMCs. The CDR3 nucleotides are TGTGCCAGCAGCGTTATAGGGGCCGGGGAGCTGTTTTTT. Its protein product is CASSVIGAGELFF.